This entry lists 11 T cell receptor beta chains sequenced from one sample in a study of T cell clonotyping in hematopoietic cell transplantation. The assay was immunoSEQ multiplex PCR, and TCRdb's table has in-frame clones only and misses some. The sample carries approximately 2,000 clones, roughly 89% recorded once. Sequencing used peripheral blood mononuclear cells. These receptors originate from a man in his forties in good health. Some clones in this sample may be carry-over from other donors' samples.

The CDR3 is CASSQDLRGSGNTIYF. The CDR3 nucleotides read TGCGCCAGCAGCCAAGATCTACGGGGCTCTGGAAACACCATATATTTT. V is TRBV4-3 and J is TRBJ1-3; D is unclear. This CDR3 comprises 16 residues. CDR1 and CDR2 from the germline V gene are LGHNA and YSLEER. The V gene lost 0 bases and the J gene lost 0 bases, with 9 bases spanning the gap.

The chain links TRBV30 to TRBJ1-6, with 7 nucleotides matching TRBD1. This CDR3 contains 15 residues. Unmatched junction bases numbered 8, after V lost 2 bases and J lost 7 bases. Per the germline V gene, CDR1 is GTSNPN and CDR2 is SVGIG (reference sequence). The CDR3, as DNA: TGTGCCTGGAGTACGTCCGGGACAGTAAATTCACCCCTCCACTTT. This sequence encodes CAWSTSGTVNSPLHF.

V usage is TRBV23-1 and J usage is TRBJ1-5; 8 nucleotides line up with TRBD1. TRBV23-1 counts as an open reading frame of uncertain function. Trimming at V came to 6 bases and at J to 7 bases, leaving 14 bases not matched to a gene. This CDR3 has 16 amino acids. CDR3 residues: CASSPHGQGGMQPQHF. The CDR3 nucleotides read TGCGCCAGCAGCCCCCACGGACAGGGCGGTATGCAGCCCCAGCATTTT.

This clone appeared a single time. The chain uses TRBV30 and TRBJ1-2; perhaps TRBD1 as D (5 bases). The CDR3 covers 11 residues. V lost 3 bases, J lost 6 bases, and 8 bases lay in between. Germline lookup yields CDR1 GTSNPN and CDR2 SVGIG (reference sequence). This CDR3 is CAWRGLHGYTF. Here the CDR3 DNA reads TGTGCCTGGAGGGGGCTGCATGGCTACACCTTC.

The V and J genes are TRBV4-1 and TRBJ1-1; TRBD1 aligns across 9 bases. CDR1 is MGHRA, CDR2 YSYEKL, per germline. The CDR3 contains 15 residues. V lost 4 bases to trimming and J lost 1 base; unmatched junction nucleotides: 4. This CDR3 reads CASSLGQGGNTEAFF. The CDR3 bases are TGCGCCAGCAGCCTGGGACAGGGAGGGAACACTGAAGCTTTCTTT.

V and J are TRBV7-2 and TRBJ2-5, with 7 nucleotides matching TRBD1. Per germline, CDR1 SGHTA and CDR2 FQGNSA. V was clipped by 4 bases and J by 11 bases; unmatched bases: 7. CDR3 length: 12 residues. This CDR3 reads CASSSNRGPQYF. The DNA of the CDR3 is TGTGCCAGCAGCTCCAACAGGGGCCCACAGTACTTC.

V and J are TRBV15 and TRBJ2-1; possible D gene TRBD1, 5 bases. This CDR3 has 14 amino acids. Trimming pared 5 bases from V and 5 bases from J, leaving 13 bases between. Germline values: CDR1 LNHNV, CDR2 YYDKDF (reference sequence). The CDR3 spells CATSRDRPNNEQFF. Here the CDR3 DNA reads TGTGCCACCAGCCGCGACAGACCAAACAATGAGCAGTTCTTC.

In DNA, the CDR3 is TGTGCCAGCAGTCGAGTTGGACAGTCCTACGAGCAGTACTTC. Translating gives CASSRVGQSYEQYF. The V and J genes are TRBV27 and TRBJ2-7, with D tentatively TRBD1 (6 bases). The CDR3 extends over 14 amino acids. Germline V gene lookup returns CDR1 MNHEY and CDR2 SMNVEV (reference sequence). V was clipped by 5 bases and J by 1 base, with 12 bases between them.

The chain joins TRBV30 to TRBJ2-5; TRBD2 agrees at 16 bases. J lost 2 bases, V lost 5 bases, and 2 bases had no gene match. Germline assignment: CDR1 GTSNPN and CDR2 SVGIG (reference sequence). CDR3 size: 15 residues. The DNA for the CDR3 is TGTGCCTGGGCGGGACTAGCGGGGGGGCAAGAGACCCAGTACTTC. It specifies CAWAGLAGGQETQYF.

The rearrangement links TRBV5-8 to TRBJ2-7; 7 bases fit TRBD2. Germline assignment: CDR1 SGHTS and CDR2 YDEGEE. The CDR3 contains 14 residues. Germline trimming cut 4 bases from V and 6 bases from J; bases unmatched to any gene: 10. CDR3 bases: TGTGCCAGCAGCCGTACCTCCCAGCGGGGCGAGCAGTACTTC. This codes for CASSRTSQRGEQYF.

This clone has just one count. The rearrangement uses TRBV7-9 and TRBJ1-2, with TRBD1 as a possible D gene (6 bases). CDR3 size: 19 residues. Per the germline V gene, CDR1 is SEHNR and CDR2 is FQNEAQ (reference sequence). Deletions cut 2 bases from V and 0 bases from J, with 22 bases between. The CDR3 loop is CASSLFESAGEEANYGYTF. For the CDR3, the DNA is TGTGCCAGCAGCTTATTCGAATCGGCAGGGGAAGAAGCTAACTATGGCTACACCTTC.